This TCR beta chain was captured by sequencing in a study of blood T cell repertoires in COVID-19. Study-wide background: Samples taken during acute and convalescent COVID-19 were collected in the United States, Italy and Spain.

Original handling: Researchers report that nucleated cell counts were estimated from reference gene primer amplification. Clones were read by immunoSEQ multiplex PCR, and TCRdb kept only the in-frame ones, dropping some. The D gene and trimming were derived from the DNA, and the V and J assignments and clone size from that table. The sample lists about 70,000 clones, roughly 73% occurring once. J was trimmed by 5 bases and V by 3 bases; bases with no gene match: 7. CDR1 is MGHRA, CDR2 YSYEKL, per germline. The CDR3 loop spans 15 amino acids. The receptor comes from a human donor in a cohort sampled during active COVID-19. The chain links TRBV4-1 to TRBJ1-5; 7 positions agree with TRBD1. The sample taken for sequencing was peripheral blood. As DNA, the CDR3 is TGCGCCAGCAGCCACGCCGACAGGGAGGATCAGCCCCAGCATTTT. Protein: CASSHADREDQPQHF.